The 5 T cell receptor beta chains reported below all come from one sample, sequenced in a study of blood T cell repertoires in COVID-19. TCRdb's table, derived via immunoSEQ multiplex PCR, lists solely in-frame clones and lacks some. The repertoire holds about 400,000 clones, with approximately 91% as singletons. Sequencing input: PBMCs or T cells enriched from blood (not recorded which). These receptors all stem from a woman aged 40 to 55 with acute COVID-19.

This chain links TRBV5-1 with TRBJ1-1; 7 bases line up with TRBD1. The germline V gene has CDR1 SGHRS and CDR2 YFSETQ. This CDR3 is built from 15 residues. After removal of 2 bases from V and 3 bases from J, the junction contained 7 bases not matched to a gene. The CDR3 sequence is CASSLRSQGDTEAFF. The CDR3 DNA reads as TGCGCCAGCAGCTTAAGGTCCCAGGGGGACACTGAAGCTTTCTTT.

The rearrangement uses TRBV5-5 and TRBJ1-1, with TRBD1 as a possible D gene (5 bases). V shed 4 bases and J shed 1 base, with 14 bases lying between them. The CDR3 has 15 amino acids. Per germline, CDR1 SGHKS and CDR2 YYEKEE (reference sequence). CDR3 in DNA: TGTGCCAGCAGCCCCCTGGGGGGGAGGAACACTGAAGCTTTCTTT. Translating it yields CASSPLGGRNTEAFF. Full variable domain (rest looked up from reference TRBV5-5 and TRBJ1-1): DAGVTQSPTHLIKTRGQQVTLRCSPISGHKSVSWYQQVLGQGPQFIFQYYEKEERGRGNFPDRFSARQFPNYSSELNVNALLLGDSALYLCASSPLGGRNTEAFFGQGTRLTVV.

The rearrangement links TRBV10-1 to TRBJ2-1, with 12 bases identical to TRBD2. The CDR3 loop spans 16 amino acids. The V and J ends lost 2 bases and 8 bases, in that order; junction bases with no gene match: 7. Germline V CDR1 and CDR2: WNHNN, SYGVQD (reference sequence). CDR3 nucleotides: TGCGCCAGCAGTGAGGACGGGACTAGCGGGTTAGATGAGCAGTTCTTC. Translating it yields CASSEDGTSGLDEQFF.

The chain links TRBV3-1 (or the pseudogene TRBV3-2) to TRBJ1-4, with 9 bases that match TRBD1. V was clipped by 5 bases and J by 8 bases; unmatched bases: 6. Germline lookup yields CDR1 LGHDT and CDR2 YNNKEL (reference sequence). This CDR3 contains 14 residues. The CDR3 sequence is CASSFGTGPEKLFF. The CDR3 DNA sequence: TGTGCCAGCAGCTTCGGGACAGGGCCCGAAAAACTGTTTTTT.

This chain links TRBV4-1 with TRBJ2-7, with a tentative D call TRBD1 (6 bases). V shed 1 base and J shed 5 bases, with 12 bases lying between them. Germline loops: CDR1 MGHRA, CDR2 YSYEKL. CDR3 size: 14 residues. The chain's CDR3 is CASSQVKGDHEQYF. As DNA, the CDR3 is TGCGCCAGCAGCCAAGTAAAGGGGGACCACGAGCAGTACTTC.